The 25 T cell receptor beta chains given below trace back to one sample, sequenced in a study of blood T cell repertoires in COVID-19. Sequencing was performed with immunoSEQ multiplex PCR; in TCRdb, only in-frame clones are kept and a portion is missing. The table shows hundreds of thousands of clones, with 90% occurring only once. Sequencing used PBMCs or T cells enriched from blood (not recorded which). The receptors stem from a woman aged 18 to 35 with acute COVID-19.

CDR3 sequence reads: CASSFSRVTSGRGGTDTQYF. Written as DNA, the CDR3 is TGTGCCAGCAGCTTTTCCCGCGTCACTAGCGGGAGAGGTGGAACAGATACGCAGTATTTT. V is TRBV5-4 and J is TRBJ2-3, with 11 bases matching TRBD2. With V trimmed by 2 bases and J by 3 bases, 17 bases remained unmatched. Germline CDR1 and CDR2: SGHNT and YYREEE (reference sequence). The CDR3 runs to 20 residues.

The V and J genes are TRBV28 and TRBJ2-7; possibly TRBD2 for D (6 bases). This CDR3 comprises 14 residues. The germline V and J ends were trimmed by 7 bases and 2 bases, with 15 bases remaining between them. Germline V lookup: CDR1 MDHEN, CDR2 SYDVKM. In DNA form, the CDR3 reads TGTGCCAGCAATAAGAGGGGACTGACCTACGAGCAGTACTTC. Encoded protein: CASNKRGLTYEQYF.

The chain links TRBV25-1 to TRBJ1-1; no reliable D call. CDR3 length equals 15 residues. V lost 5 bases and J 0 bases, leaving 13 bases between the germline ends. From germline, CDR1 is MGHDK and CDR2 SYGVNS. The CDR3 is CASSPLAPLNTEAFF. The CDR3 DNA sequence: TGTGCCAGCAGTCCCCTAGCTCCGTTGAACACTGAAGCTTTCTTT.

V is TRBV28 and J is TRBJ2-1; TRBD2 might be the D (6 bases). The CDR3 totals 15 residues. V was shortened by 6 bases and J by 5 bases, with 17 bases between the two germline ends. Germline CDR1 and CDR2: MDHEN and SYDVKM. This CDR3 is CASSLGLVEHNEQFF. For the CDR3, the DNA is TGTGCCAGCAGCCTGGGACTGGTCGAACACAATGAGCAGTTCTTC.

A note on this clone: Distinct nucleotide sequences in the sample also encode this CDR3. The chain joins TRBV9 to TRBJ1-2; D perhaps matches TRBD1 (5 bases). Trimming cost V 4 bases and J 4 bases, with 11 bases left between them. The CDR3 has 13 amino acids. Per germline, CDR1 SGDLS and CDR2 YYNGEE. In DNA, the CDR3 is TGTGCCAGCAGCCCCGGGGGGGGCTATGGCTACACCTTC. As protein: CASSPGGGYGYTF. Full variable domain (missing parts from reference TRBV9 and TRBJ1-2): DSGVTQTPKHLITATGQRVTLRCSPRSGDLSVYWYQQSLDQGLQFLIQYYNGEERAKGNILERFSAQQFPDLHSELNLSSLELGDSALYFCASSPGGGYGYTFGSGTRLTVV.

The chain joins TRBV19 to TRBJ2-7, with D perhaps TRBD2 (5 bases). Trimming stripped 2 bases from V and 5 bases from J, with 7 bases between. The germline CDR1 and CDR2 sequences are LNHDA and SQIVND (reference sequence). The CDR3 totals 12 residues. CDR3 DNA sequence: TGTGCCAGTAGTATACCGGGGAACGAGCAGTACTTC. Protein product: CASSIPGNEQYF.

This chain joins TRBV14 and TRBJ1-2; D is possibly TRBD1 (6 bases). CDR3 size: 12 residues. The ends were cut back, 4 bases at V and 14 bases at J, with 17 bases in the middle. The germline gives CDR1 SGHDN, CDR2 FVKESK. CDR3 region: CASSLQPTGWTF. The CDR3 bases are TGTGCCAGCAGCCTACAACCGACAGGTTGGACCTTC.

The DNA of the CDR3 is TGTGCCAGCAGCGGGACAGGCTCTGGGGCCAACGTCCTGACTTTC. Protein: CASSGTGSGANVLTF. V is TRBV9 and J is TRBJ2-6; 7 bases fit TRBD1. V shed 3 bases and J 0 bases; nucleotides not matched to a gene: 0. Looked up from germline, CDR1 is SGDLS and CDR2 is YYNGEE. There are 15 residues in the CDR3.

This chain joins TRBV7-2 and TRBJ1-4; possible D gene TRBD1, 6 bases. Trimming shortened V by 5 bases and J by 8 bases, and 21 bases separated the two germline ends. The CDR3 consists of 16 residues. Germline V gene data show CDR1 as SGHTA and CDR2 as FQGNSA. CDR3 in DNA: TGTGCCAGCAGCCCGGCAGGGGCTATAGGAAGGGAAAAACTGTTTTTT. Its protein is CASSPAGAIGREKLFF.

The V and J genes are TRBV7-3 and TRBJ2-2; D possibly corresponds to TRBD2 (6 bases). The CDR3 is 16 amino acids. V lost 1 base and J lost 4, with 13 bases in between. Germline-derived CDR1 and CDR2 are SGHTA and FQGTGA. CDR3 sequence: CASSLRALGGTGELFF. The CDR3 coding sequence is TGTGCCAGCAGCTTAAGGGCCCTGGGGGGCACCGGGGAGCTGTTTTTT.

The rearrangement links TRBV19 to TRBJ1-1; 9 nucleotides line up with TRBD1. The junction had 12 bases not matched to a gene; V was cut back by 6 bases and J by 10 bases. Germline CDR1 is LNHDA and CDR2 is SQIVND (reference sequence). This CDR3 region has 14 residues. The CDR3 reads CASRRTGQGVSAFF. CDR3 bases: TGTGCCAGTAGGCGAACGGGACAGGGTGTATCAGCTTTCTTT.

The chain carries TRBV18 and TRBJ2-1, with TRBD2 identical over 13 bases. Per germline, CDR1 KGHSH and CDR2 LQKENI. The CDR3 covers 16 residues. With V trimmed by 5 bases and J by 7 bases, 8 bases remained unmatched. CDR3: CASSSPGTSGNNEQFF. The CDR3 nucleotides read TGTGCCAGCTCAAGCCCCGGGACTAGCGGGAATAATGAGCAGTTCTTC.

A single count supports this clone. V and J are TRBV7-3 and TRBJ2-3, with D maybe TRBD2 (5 bases). V gave up 3 bases and J gave up 0 bases, with 10 bases separating them. Germline assignment: CDR1 SGHTA and CDR2 FQGTGA. There are 15 residues in the CDR3. CDR3 amino acids: CASSFLGESTDTQYF. In DNA form, the CDR3 reads TGTGCCAGCAGCTTTCTCGGGGAAAGCACAGATACGCAGTATTTT.

This clone was seen a few times. This chain links TRBV7-2 with TRBJ1-6, with TRBD1 as a possible D gene (5 bases). CDR1 and CDR2 from the germline V gene are SGHTA and FQGNSA. V lost 0 bases to trimming and J lost 13 bases, with 7 bases between them. This CDR3 region has 12 residues. The DNA of the CDR3 is TGTGCCAGCAGCTTAGCGGGGGGTCCCCTCCACTTT. This codes for CASSLAGGPLHF.

The chain recombines TRBV12-5 with TRBJ1-2; D is unclear. The V gene lost 6 bases and the J gene lost 10 bases, with 15 bases spanning the gap. The CDR3 spans 12 residues. The germline V gene has CDR1 LGHNT and CDR2 FRNRAP. CDR3 sequence: CASGEGRLDYTF. CDR3 bases: TGTGCTAGTGGGGAGGGTAGGTTGGACTACACCTTC. Using reference TRBV12-5 and TRBJ1-2 for the parts outside the CDR3, the full variable domain is DARVTQTPRHKVTEMGQEVTMRCQPILGHNTVFWYRQTMMQGLELLAYFRNRAPLDDSGMPKDRFSAEMPDATLATLKIQPSEPRDSAVYFCASGEGRLDYTFGSGTRLTVV.

The V and J genes are TRBV11-3 and TRBJ1-1; perhaps TRBD1 as D (6 bases). This CDR3 contains 14 residues. Trimming pared 6 bases from V and 3 bases from J, leaving 14 bases between. Per the germline V gene, CDR1 is SGHNT and CDR2 is YENEEA. This chain's CDR3 is CASRRQAADTEAFF. In DNA, the CDR3 is TGTGCCAGCAGACGACAGGCCGCAGACACTGAAGCTTTCTTT.

The rearrangement uses TRBV19 and TRBJ2-1; possibly TRBD2 for D (5 bases). The length of the CDR3 is 13 residues. The V end was cut by 4 bases, the J end by 8 bases, with 12 bases between. Germline-derived CDR1 and CDR2 are LNHDA and SQIVND (reference sequence). The CDR3 region has the DNA TGTGCCAGTAGTAGGGAGAGGGCATATGAGCAGTTCTTC. Protein product: CASSRERAYEQFF. Variable domain in full (rest from reference TRBV19 and TRBJ2-1): DGGITQSPKYLFRKEGQNVTLSCEQNLNHDAMYWYRQDPGQGLRLIYYSQIVNDFQKGDIAEGYSVSREKKESFPLTVTSAQKNPTAFYLCASSRERAYEQFFGPGTRLTVL.

The chain is built from TRBV19 and TRBJ2-2; D is undetermined. The CDR3 loop spans 14 amino acids. Per germline, CDR1 LNHDA and CDR2 SQIVND (reference sequence). V lost 6 bases and J 1 base, leaving 9 bases between the germline ends. CDR3 residues: CASRGRMNTGELFF. In DNA form, the CDR3 reads TGTGCCAGTAGAGGCAGGATGAACACCGGGGAGCTGTTTTTT. Variable domain in full (rest from reference TRBV19 and TRBJ2-2): DGGITQSPKYLFRKEGQNVTLSCEQNLNHDAMYWYRQDPGQGLRLIYYSQIVNDFQKGDIAEGYSVSREKKESFPLTVTSAQKNPTAFYLCASRGRMNTGELFFGEGSRLTVL.

The chain couples TRBV24-1 to TRBJ1-2; no reliable D call. Per germline, CDR1 KGHDR and CDR2 SFDVKD. The CDR3 is 12 residues long. The V end lost 2 bases, the J end lost 6 bases, and 6 bases lay between the germline ends. The DNA for the CDR3 is TGTGCCACCAGTGATTGGCCTCATGGCTACACCTTC. Translation: CATSDWPHGYTF.

The chain uses TRBV5-3 and TRBJ1-1; possibly TRBD1 for D (5 bases). TRBV5-3 is an ORF; its function is uncertain. CDR3 length: 16 residues. V lost 9 bases and J 5 bases, leaving 26 bases between the germline ends. The CDR3 reads CAKKAASSPEGTEAFF. CDR3 DNA sequence: TGTGCCAAAAAGGCGGCCAGCTCTCCGGAGGGGACTGAAGCTTTCTTT.

The chain uses TRBV4-1 and TRBJ1-5; a possible D gene is TRBD1 (5 bases). Germline V gene sequence: CDR1 MGHRA, CDR2 YSYEKL. The CDR3 is made up of 15 amino acids. Trimming shortened V by 0 bases and J by 3 bases, and 9 bases separated the two germline ends. DNA for the CDR3: TGCGCCAGCAGCCAAGATTTGGACAACAATCAGCCCCAGCATTTT. Translating it yields CASSQDLDNNQPQHF.

J is TRBJ1-5 and V is TRBV12-5; TRBD1 is a possible D gene (6 bases). Trimming shortened V by 4 bases and J by 0 bases, and 13 bases separated the two germline ends. CDR1 is LGHNT, CDR2 FRNRAP, per germline. The CDR3 has 16 amino acids. CDR3 loop: CASGSDSLYSNQPQHF. As DNA, the CDR3 is TGTGCTAGTGGTTCGGACAGCCTCTATAGCAATCAGCCCCAGCATTTT.

The chain joins TRBV7-3 to TRBJ1-1; tentative D call: TRBD1 (5 bases). CDR3 length equals 15 residues. The V gene lost 1 base and the J gene lost 3 bases, with 12 bases spanning the gap. Germline V lookup: CDR1 SGHTA, CDR2 FQGTGA. The CDR3 is CASSLIAGGDTEAFF. The CDR3 bases are TGTGCCAGCAGCTTAATTGCCGGAGGGGACACTGAAGCTTTCTTT.

The chain is built from TRBV19 and TRBJ2-2; D perhaps matches TRBD1 (8 bases). CDR3 length: 14 residues. The V and J ends lost 10 bases and 3 bases respectively, with 15 bases between them. Looked up from germline, CDR1 is LNHDA and CDR2 is SQIVND (reference sequence). The CDR3 nucleotides are TGTGCCACCAACAGGGGGGGGGACACCGGGGAGCTGTTTTTT. Translation gives CATNRGGDTGELFF. The whole variable domain, remainder taken from reference TRBV19 and TRBJ2-2, is DGGITQSPKYLFRKEGQNVTLSCEQNLNHDAMYWYRQDPGQGLRLIYYSQIVNDFQKGDIAEGYSVSREKKESFPLTVTSAQKNPTAFYLCATNRGGDTGELFFGEGSRLTVL.

The gene calls are TRBV3-1 (or the pseudogene TRBV3-2) and TRBJ2-7, with 7 positions matching TRBD2. The length of the CDR3 is 15 residues. V dropped 4 bases and J dropped 3; count of bases not matched to a gene: 9. The germline V gene has CDR1 LGHDT and CDR2 YNNKEL (reference sequence). The CDR3 DNA reads as TGTGCCAGCAGCCTCCGGGGGGAACCCCTCTACGAGCAGTACTTC. Amino acids: CASSLRGEPLYEQYF.